This T cell receptor beta chain was sequenced in a study of T cell responses to AZD1222 COVID-19 vaccine. General study points: Targets within unmutated variant regions were reportedly found for nearly half of spike-specific TCRs. Of the AZD1222 recipients, only 5 to 7 were seropositive at baseline. Clonal diversity may have been underestimated, and the donors were mostly white British, with more females than males.

The data were produced by immunoSEQ multiplex PCR, yet TCRdb's version contains in-frame clones alone and is incomplete. The repertoire has 140,000 or so clones, approximately 91% of them found once; the top ten carry roughly 2%. This clone has a single count. Its target is unknown. Trimming removed 3 bases at V and 6 bases at J, with 6 bases between. The CDR3 has 12 amino acids. Germline V gene sequence: CDR1 SGHDT, CDR2 YYEEEE. The source is an adult who received the AZD1222 COVID-19 vaccine. The sequences come from peripheral blood, collected 28 days after the second AZD1222 dose. This chain joins TRBV5-6 and TRBJ2-2; no clear D. This CDR3 is CASSYYAGELFF. The CDR3, as DNA: TGTGCCAGCAGCTACTATGCCGGGGAGCTGTTTTTT.